Sequencing of this T cell receptor beta chain was carried out in a study of blood T cell repertoires in COVID-19. Study summary: Acute-phase and convalescent COVID-19 samples originated in the United States, Italy and Spain. In each case, the material was cDNA or gDNA derived from T cells, B-cell-depleted T cells, or PBMCs.

Original processing notes: Scientists estimated how many nucleated cells there were by amplifying reference gene primers. Profiled with immunoSEQ multiplex PCR; TCRdb holds only in-frame clones, not every one. V and J calls plus clone size are reproduced from that table; the DNA served to infer D and trimming. The data hold about 200,000 clones, with more than 65% observed a single time. The CDR3 sequence is 14 residues long. V gene TRBV21-1 combines with J gene TRBJ2-7; the table assigns TRBD1, which was not confirmed against the DNA. TRBV21-1 is designated a pseudogene. The receptor comes from a woman over 75 with acute or convalescent COVID-19. Sequencing was done on a sample of peripheral blood. The CDR3: CASRVGHTSYEQYF. In DNA, the CDR3 is TGTGCCAGCAGGGTGGGGCATACCTCCTACGAGCAGTACTTC.